Listed below are T cell receptor beta chains from one sample, sequenced in a study of cytomegalovirus exposure and HLA in healthy donors. Sequencing was performed with immunoSEQ multiplex PCR; in TCRdb, only in-frame clones are kept and a portion is missing. The sample has 200,000 to 250,000 clones, 60% to 80% seen once. Sequenced: PBMCs. These receptors originate from a woman under 40 in good health and CMV-seronegative. Both conserved end residues are part of each CDR3. The D gene is left open where the match is weak. The listing skips clone size in some rows; elsewhere it reads once, few, many or a size class.

V: TRBV5-1; D: TRBD1; J: TRBJ2-5; size: NA; DNA: TGCGCCAGCAGCCTCAGGGGGCTCGGAGAGACCCAGTACTTC; CDR3: CASSLRGLGETQYF
V: TRBV5-4; D: TRBD2; J: TRBJ2-7; size: few; DNA: TGTGCCAGCAGCTTGAAACTAGCGGGCCCCTACGAGCAGTACTTC; CDR3: CASSLKLAGPYEQYF
V: TRBV29-1; D: TRBD2; J: TRBJ2-3; size: NA; DNA: TGCAGCGTTGTGTTAGCGGGTCGAGCCACAGATACGCAGTATTTT; CDR3: CSVVLAGRATDTQYF
V: TRBV7-3; D: TRBD2; J: TRBJ2-7; size: NA; DNA: TGTGCCAGCAGCACGGGAGGCTCTTACGAGCAGTACTTC; CDR3: CASSTGGSYEQYF
V: TRBV9; D: TRBD1; J: TRBJ1-2; size: NA; DNA: TGTGCCAGCAGCGCCTGGGACAGGTCCCTCGATTCCTATGGCTACACCTTC; CDR3: CASSAWDRSLDSYGYTF
V: TRBV30; D: TRBD1; J: TRBJ1-6; size: NA; DNA: TGTGCCTGGAGTGAGGGGACAGATAATTCACCCCTCCACTTT; CDR3: CAWSEGTDNSPLHF
V: TRBV11-2; D: TRBD1; J: TRBJ2-7; size: NA; DNA: TGTGCCAGCAGCTTTACCGAGACAGGGGTCCCCGAGCAGTACTTC; CDR3: CASSFTETGVPEQYF
V: TRBV30; D: NA; J: TRBJ2-3; size: NA; DNA: TGTGCCTGGAGTGTCGAGAATACGCAGTATTTT; CDR3: CAWSVENTQYF
V: TRBV7-9; D: TRBD2; J: TRBJ2-7; size: NA; DNA: TGTTCCAGCAGCTTGACTAGCGACCTCAACGAGCAGTACTTC; CDR3: CSSSLTSDLNEQYF
V: TRBV5-6; D: NA; J: TRBJ2-7; size: NA; DNA: TGTGCCAGCAGCAAGACAGGAGATGGACTCATCTACGAGCAGTACTTC; CDR3: CASSKTGDGLIYEQYF
V: TRBV2; D: TRBD2; J: TRBJ2-5; size: NA; DNA: TGTGCCAGCAGTGTAGGACTAGCGATAGAGACCCAGTACTTC; CDR3: CASSVGLAIETQYF
V: TRBV4-1; D: NA; J: TRBJ1-6; size: NA; DNA: TGCGCCAGCAGCCGAATGGACAGACCCTTGGATAATTCACCCCTCCACTTT; CDR3: CASSRMDRPLDNSPLHF
V: TRBV13; D: TRBD2; J: TRBJ2-1; size: NA; DNA: TGTGCCAGCAGCTCCCTAGCGGGGGGTGGCTCCTACAATGAGCAGTTCTTC; CDR3: CASSSLAGGGSYNEQFF
V: TRBV5-1; D: TRBD2; J: TRBJ2-1; size: NA; DNA: TGCGCCAGCAGCTCGGGAGGACTAGCGGGATTTGGCAATGAGCAGTTCTTC; CDR3: CASSSGGLAGFGNEQFF
V: TRBV7-9; D: NA; J: TRBJ2-7; size: NA; DNA: TGTTCCAGCGGGTCGGGGTCCTACGAGCAGTACTTC; CDR3: CSSGSGSYEQYF
V: TRBV2; D: TRBD2; J: TRBJ2-3; size: NA; DNA: TGTGCCAGCAGTGAACTAGCGGGGGTAGCCACAGATACGCAGTATTTT; CDR3: CASSELAGVATDTQYF
V: TRBV4-2; D: NA; J: TRBJ2-7; size: once; DNA: TGTGCCAGCAGCCAAGGCCAGGGGATCCACGAGCAGTACTTC; CDR3: CASSQGQGIHEQYF
V: TRBV7-8; D: NA; J: TRBJ2-5; size: NA; DNA: TGTGCCAGCAGGAAGGACAGCGAAGGAGAGACCCAGTACTTC; CDR3: CASRKDSEGETQYF
V: TRBV25-1; D: NA; J: TRBJ1-2; size: NA; DNA: TGTGCCAGCAGTGAATTAGACGGGGGCTATGGCTACACCTTC; CDR3: CASSELDGGYGYTF
V: TRBV9; D: TRBD2; J: TRBJ2-5; size: few; DNA: TGTGCCAGCAGCGTAGGTAGTGCTAGCGGGATGGAGACCCAGTACTTC; CDR3: CASSVGSASGMETQYF
V: TRBV29-1; D: NA; J: TRBJ1-2; size: once; DNA: TGCAGCGTTCAGAAAGACAGCTTTCCTACATTC; CDR3: CSVQKDSFPTF
V: TRBV9; D: NA; J: TRBJ2-7; size: NA; DNA: TGTGCCAGCAGCGTCAGGATGGCTGACGAGCAGTACTTC; CDR3: CASSVRMADEQYF
V: TRBV7-2; D: TRBD1; J: TRBJ1-2; size: NA; DNA: TGTGCCAGCAGTCCAGGAAGGGGGCCGAACTATGGCTACACCTTC; CDR3: CASSPGRGPNYGYTF
V: TRBV6-5; D: NA; J: TRBJ1-6; size: once; DNA: TGTGCCAGCAGTTACAGGACAAGGGATTCACCCCTCCACTTT; CDR3: CASSYRTRDSPLHF
V: TRBV7-8; D: NA; J: TRBJ2-3; size: NA; DNA: TGTGCCAGCAGCTCAGGGTCTAGCACAGATACGCAGTATTTT; CDR3: CASSSGSSTDTQYF
V: TRBV2; D: TRBD1; J: TRBJ2-3; size: NA; DNA: TGTGCCAGCAGTGGACAGGGGGCGGGCACAGATACGCAGTATTTT; CDR3: CASSGQGAGTDTQYF
V: TRBV7-9; D: NA; J: TRBJ2-5; size: few; DNA: TGTGCCAGCAGCTCCCTAGGGGCCCAGTACTTC; CDR3: CASSSLGAQYF
V: TRBV6-6; D: NA; J: TRBJ2-1; size: NA; DNA: TGTGCCAGCAGTTACGGGGGCCCCACGGGTGAGCAGTTCTTC; CDR3: CASSYGGPTGEQFF
V: TRBV29-1; D: NA; J: TRBJ1-5; size: NA; DNA: TGCAGCGCTACCGACAGCGCCAATCAGCCCCAGCATTTT; CDR3: CSATDSANQPQHF
V: TRBV5-1; D: TRBD2; J: TRBJ2-3; size: NA; DNA: TGCGCCAGCAGCAATCATCGGACTAGCGGATACACAGATACGCAGTATTTT; CDR3: CASSNHRTSGYTDTQYF
V: TRBV30; D: NA; J: TRBJ1-2; size: NA; DNA: TGTGCCTGGAGTGCTCTCGACAGGCTCTATGGCTACACCTTC; CDR3: CAWSALDRLYGYTF
V: TRBV4-1; D: TRBD1; J: TRBJ1-1; size: NA; DNA: TGTGCCAGCAGCCAAGAGGGGACAGGGCTAAGTAGGGCTTTCTTT; CDR3: CASSQEGTGLSRAFF
V: TRBV6-5; D: TRBD1; J: TRBJ2-5; size: NA; DNA: TGTGCCAGCAGTATTCAGGGGGCTATTCAAGAGACCCAGTACTTC; CDR3: CASSIQGAIQETQYF
V: TRBV18; D: NA; J: TRBJ1-1; size: NA; DNA: TGTGCCAGCTCTCCGGGGGGGATCGTCGCGGCGGGCACTGAAGCTTTCTTT; CDR3: CASSPGGIVAAGTEAFF
V: TRBV9; D: TRBD2; J: TRBJ2-3; size: NA; DNA: TGTGCCAGCAGCGTAGAAAACGGGGGGGCTAAAGATACGCAGTATTTT; CDR3: CASSVENGGAKDTQYF
V: TRBV10-3; D: NA; J: TRBJ1-6; size: NA; DNA: TGTGCCATCAGTGATCTACTTAGTTCACCCCTCCACTTT; CDR3: CAISDLLSSPLHF
V: TRBV7-3; D: TRBD2; J: TRBJ2-1; size: NA; DNA: TGTGCCAGCAGCTTAAGGGGAGGGGTCCGGTCCAATGAGCAGTTCTTC; CDR3: CASSLRGGVRSNEQFF
V: TRBV6-5; D: TRBD2; J: TRBJ2-7; size: NA; DNA: TGTGCCAGCAGAAGACAGCGGGGGGACTCCTACGAGCAGTACTTC; CDR3: CASRRQRGDSYEQYF
V: TRBV18; D: NA; J: TRBJ1-1; size: NA; DNA: TGTGCCAGCTCACCAGTCGAGGATACTGAAGCTTTCTTT; CDR3: CASSPVEDTEAFF
V: TRBV10-3; D: TRBD2; J: TRBJ2-7; size: NA; DNA: TGTGCCATCAGTGCAGCGGGGGGGACCTACGAGCAGTACTTC; CDR3: CAISAAGGTYEQYF
V: TRBV6-1; D: NA; J: TRBJ1-1; size: NA; DNA: TGTGCCAGCAGTGTTACAGGGACGAACACTGAAGCTTTCTTT; CDR3: CASSVTGTNTEAFF
V: TRBV13; D: NA; J: TRBJ1-1; size: NA; DNA: TGTGCCAGCAGCTTAGGCGACAGAAACACTGAAGCTTTCTTT; CDR3: CASSLGDRNTEAFF